These T cell receptor beta chains were read from a single sample in a study of shared clonotypes between healthy human individuals. TCRdb's copy holds only in-frame clones and misses some; the assay was immunoSEQ multiplex PCR. The sample lists about 2.2 million clones; over 85% were seen once. The specimen was naive CD8+ T cells from PBMCs. These receptor sequences come from a man younger than 30 in good health. Some clones in this sample may be carry-over from other donors' samples. The conserved cysteine and the conserved F or W are not part of the CDR3 here.

V gene	CDR3 length	J gene	CDR3 protein
TRBV9	15	TRBJ1-1	ASSVLRTGANNTEAF
TRBV27	14	TRBJ2-3	ASSSVGTGGTDTQY
TRBV11-2	15	TRBJ2-1	ASSYGQQPSSYNEQF
TRBV27	13	TRBJ1-1	ASSFDGVENTEAF
TRBV25-1	12	TRBJ1-1	ASEGGGADTEAF
TRBV4-2	10	TRBJ2-3	ASRQGADTQY
TRBV6-5	12	TRBJ1-2	ASSPGTLYYGYT
TRBV15	12	TRBJ2-5	ATSEVGYQETQY
TRBV7-9	12	TRBJ2-5	ASSPIQPQETQY
TRBV10-3	13	TRBJ2-7	AISESGGGLHEQY
TRBV4-1	14	TRBJ1-5	ASSQDLTYSNQPQH
TRBV4-1	13	TRBJ1-1	ASSQGPGTSTEAF
TRBV11-2	12	TRBJ2-7	ASSHLESPDEQY
TRBV11-2	9	TRBJ2-5	ASTTGQGQY
TRBV28	10	TRBJ2-1	ASSFIRNEQF
TRBV5-4	16	TRBJ1-1	ASSPLQGSLSMNTEAF
TRBV13	14	TRBJ2-5	ASSPRGTSAQETQY
TRBV10-3	14	TRBJ2-1	AISEPGQEKYNEQF
TRBV21-1	13	TRBJ1-4	ASSHEPTENEKLF
TRBV27	15	TRBJ1-2	ASSSSSYRDRVDGYT
TRBV7-8	12	TRBJ2-7	ASSYDRGLPEQY
TRBV28	13	TRBJ1-5	ASSFGVQGNQPQH
TRBV28	12	TRBJ1-4	ASSFRGNNEKLF
TRBV4-3	14	TRBJ1-3	ASSRGTVSSGNTIY
TRBV4-3	15	TRBJ2-2	ASSRLTGGDGTGELF
TRBV28	13	TRBJ1-2	ASSFLGQGAHGYT
TRBV27	17	TRBJ2-3	ASKYHPRQGFLSTDTQY
TRBV6-5	11	TRBJ1-2	ASSYGRLYGYT
TRBV27	13	TRBJ2-1	ASSSGQGSYNEQF
TRBV4-1	12	TRBJ2-7	ASSQDRRGYEQY
TRBV28	13	TRBJ1-5	ASSWLGENNQPQH
TRBV5-6	11	TRBJ2-1	ASSLSWGREQF
TRBV7-9	13	TRBJ1-2	ASSNGDISSYGYT
TRBV28	19	TRBJ2-5	ASSFPIGTSGSPLYQETQY
TRBV7-6	15	TRBJ2-3	ASSPLAQPTITDTQY
TRBV4-1	13	TRBJ2-1	ASSQRAQASNEQF
TRBV7-3	14	TRBJ2-3	ASSIGTSGWADTQY
TRBV7-9	15	TRBJ1-3	ASSLVGWDRSGNTIY
TRBV18	10	TRBJ1-1	ASSYGGPEAF
TRBV27	13	TRBJ2-3	ASNPSGSRGDTQY
TRBV27	15	TRBJ2-2	ASSWDRGRPNTGELF
TRBV18	13	TRBJ1-4	ASSLRGGVEEKLF
TRBV25-1	9	TRBJ2-7	ASSAIYEQY
TRBV4-2	14	TRBJ1-4	ASSQPQGAANEKLF
TRBV28	12	TRBJ2-7	ASSDHARDYEQY
TRBV7-9	15	TRBJ2-7	ASSLGTGGVRSNEQY
TRBV4-1	14	TRBJ2-7	ASSHVDRERMHEQY
TRBV19	13	TRBJ1-1	ASSNTRTANTEAF
TRBV19	9	TRBJ2-1	ASSTPHEQF
TRBV29-1	13	TRBJ2-1	SGVGTSGSIDEQF
TRBV29-1	11	-	SVEGAGAYEQY
TRBV6-6	13	TRBJ1-4	ASSYIRETNEKLF
TRBV14	12	TRBJ2-7	ASSHPLYAYEQY
TRBV9	14	TRBJ2-1	ASGGGLGEGLGEQF
TRBV9	13	TRBJ2-2	ASSVVDVNTGELF